A single sample is the source of the 20 T cell receptor beta chains below, sequenced in a study of T-cell reconstitution after alpha-beta-depleted transplantation in children. Unique molecular identifiers tagged the TCRbeta library. One entry per CDR3 protein, called by TCRdb with MiXCR from the PCR reads. This table has about 230,000 distinct CDR3 sequences, 12% appearing once. This specimen consisted of PBMCs from the stem cell graft donor, obtained from the stem cell graft. These receptors were obtained from a human donor who donated a stem cell graft to a child with acute lymphoblastic leukemia.

This clonotype was counted many times. The chain employs TRBV5-1 and TRBJ1-1, with D tentatively TRBD1 (6 bases). Trimming removed 0 bases from V and 2 bases from J, with 14 bases in between. Germline lookup yields CDR1 SGHRS and CDR2 YFSETQ. This CDR3 comprises 16 residues. CDR3 sequence reads: CASSLAQGRGNTEAFF. The CDR3 coding sequence is TGCGCCAGCAGCTTGGCACAGGGACGAGGAAACACTGAAGCTTTCTTT.

This clonotype was observed a handful of times. The J gene is TRBJ1-2, the V gene TRBV28, with a tentative D call TRBD1 (6 bases). Germline loops: CDR1 MDHEN, CDR2 SYDVKM. The CDR3 totals 14 residues. V lost 7 bases and J 4 bases, leaving 16 bases between the germline ends. The CDR3 sequence: CASNLPADSYGYTF. The CDR3, as DNA: TGTGCCAGCAACCTCCCCGCGGACAGCTATGGCTACACCTTC.

In this sample, this clonotype turned up many times. This chain uses TRBV6-1 with TRBJ1-5; D is possibly TRBD1 (5 bases). The V and J ends lost 7 bases and 2 bases respectively, with 15 bases between them. This CDR3 has 15 amino acids. CDR1 and CDR2 from the germline V gene are MNHNS and SASEGT. The CDR3 sequence: CASKPGGIGNQPQHF. In DNA, the CDR3 is TGTGCCAGCAAACCGGGGGGTATTGGCAATCAGCCCCAGCATTTT.

Regarding this clonotype: A much larger clone lies a single base off, so this may be a read error. V usage is TRBV20-1 and J usage is TRBJ1-3, with D perhaps TRBD1 (5 bases). Germline V gives CDR1 DFQATT, CDR2 SNEGSKA (reference sequence). The CDR3 covers 15 residues. The CDR3 loop is CCARDRRDAGNTIYF. DNA of the CDR3: TGCTGTGCTAGAGATCGCAGGGATGCTGGAAACACCATATATTTT.

This clonotype was seen a handful of times. This could be a read error, since a much larger clone is one nucleotide away. The chain employs TRBV29-1 and TRBJ2-5, with D perhaps TRBD1 or TRBD2 (5 bases each). The CDR3 spans 12 residues. CDR1 and CDR2 from the germline V gene are SQVTM and ANQGSEA. The CDR3 region has the DNA TGCAACGTTCGGGGCCAAGTGGAGACCCAGTACTTC. It specifies CNVRGQVETQYF.

In this sample, this clonotype turned up many times. The V gene is TRBV29-1, the J gene TRBJ1-5; no clear D. This CDR3 comprises 13 residues. V was pared by 4 bases and J by 0 bases, with 7 bases between. Germline V lookup: CDR1 SQVTM, CDR2 ANQGSEA. The CDR3 here is CSVAQHSNQPQHF. Here the CDR3 DNA reads TGCAGCGTTGCGCAGCATAGCAATCAGCCCCAGCATTTT. The full variable domain, with the rest looked up from reference TRBV29-1 and TRBJ1-5, is SAVISQKPSRDICQRGTSLTIQCQVDSQVTMMFWYRQQPGQSLTLIATANQGSEATYESGFVIDKFPISRPNLTFSTLTVSNMSPEDSSIYLCSVAQHSNQPQHFGDGTRLSIL.

This clonotype was detected ten times or more. V and J are TRBV2 and TRBJ2-3, with D perhaps assigned TRBD1 or TRBD2 (5 bases each). CDR1 and CDR2 (germline): SNHLY, FYNNEI. Trimming shortened V by 5 bases and J by 4 bases, and 13 bases separated the two germline ends. The CDR3 runs to 14 residues. The CDR3 spells CASSPNGAADTQYF. In nucleotides, the CDR3 is TGTGCCAGCAGTCCCAACGGGGCGGCAGATACGCAGTATTTT.

This clonotype has ten or more counts. This chain's CDR3 is CASSQRTGTSREKLFF. DNA for the CDR3: TGTGCCAGCAGCCAGCGAACCGGGACCTCAAGGGAAAAACTGTTTTTT. The rearrangement links TRBV4-2 to TRBJ1-4, with a possible D match to TRBD1 (5 bases). From germline, CDR1 is LGHNA and CDR2 YNFKEQ. V lost 3 bases to trimming and J lost 8 bases, with 19 bases between them. The CDR3 is made up of 16 amino acids.

Ten or more counts support this clonotype. This sequence joins TRBV5-1 and TRBJ1-2; 9 positions agree with TRBD1. Germline V gene lookup returns CDR1 SGHRS and CDR2 YFSETQ. The CDR3 has 16 amino acids. Losses at the gene ends were 1 base for V and 6 bases for J; bases not matched to a gene: 10. The CDR3 DNA is TGCGCCAGCAGCTTGTCCGGGACAGGGCGTAAGGATGGCTACACCTTC. It yields the protein CASSLSGTGRKDGYTF.

Ten or more counts support this clonotype. The rearrangement uses TRBV29-1 and TRBJ2-1; D remains unclear. V lost 0 bases and J lost 6, with 12 bases in between. The CDR3 runs to 14 residues. Germline values: CDR1 SQVTM, CDR2 ANQGSEA. This CDR3 is CSVEEGFSGNEQFF. CDR3 DNA: TGCAGCGTTGAAGAAGGGTTTTCTGGCAATGAGCAGTTCTTC.

The rearrangement uses TRBV12-3 or TRBV12-4 and TRBJ2-7, with 7 bases fitting TRBD1. The CDR3 covers 13 residues. The V gene end was trimmed by 8 bases and the J gene end by 4 bases; junction bases not matched to a gene: 8. The CDR3 coding sequence is TGTGCCAGCGCCCCGGGACAGAAATACGAGCAGTACTTC. Encoded protein: CASAPGQKYEQYF.

This clonotype was seen ten or more times. This sequence joins TRBV9 and TRBJ1-2; 8 positions agree with TRBD1. Losses at the gene ends were 4 bases for V and 4 bases for J; bases not matched to a gene: 12. The CDR3 length is 16 residues. The germline V gene has CDR1 SGDLS and CDR2 YYNGEE. CDR3 DNA: TGTGCCAGCAGCCCAATTCAGGGGGCGCGGGGCTATGGCTACACCTTC. Translated, it gives CASSPIQGARGYGYTF. Full variable domain (missing parts from reference TRBV9 and TRBJ1-2): DSGVTQTPKHLITATGQRVTLRCSPRSGDLSVYWYQQSLDQGLQFLIQYYNGEERAKGNILERFSAQQFPDLHSELNLSSLELGDSALYFCASSPIQGARGYGYTFGSGTRLTVV.

This clonotype was seen at least ten times. This rearrangement joins TRBV6-5 to TRBJ1-1, with D possibly TRBD1 on 5 matching bases. Germline-derived CDR1 and CDR2 are MNHEY and SVGAGI. The V end lost 2 bases, the J end lost 7 bases, and 11 bases lay between the germline ends. This CDR3 has 13 amino acids. In nucleotides, the CDR3 is TGTGCCAGCAGTTACCTGGGGGGATTTGAAGCTTTCTTT. This encodes CASSYLGGFEAFF.

This clonotype was seen at least ten times. This sequence joins TRBV24-1 and TRBJ2-2; a weak D match, TRBD1 (5 bases). Per the germline V gene, CDR1 is KGHDR and CDR2 is SFDVKD. The CDR3 spans 16 residues. The V end was cut by 0 bases, the J end by 0 bases, with 7 bases between. The CDR3 region has the DNA TGTGCCACCAGTGATTTGCCAGGGACGAACACCGGGGAGCTGTTTTTT. Residues: CATSDLPGTNTGELFF.

In its sample, this clonotype was seen many times. The chain uses TRBV5-6 and TRBJ2-4; perhaps TRBD1 as D (5 bases). The CDR3 is made up of 12 amino acids. Germline assignment: CDR1 SGHDT and CDR2 YYEEEE. Trimming removed 2 bases from V and 6 bases from J, with 6 bases in between. The CDR3 region has the DNA TGTGCCAGCAGCTTAGACAGAAACATTCAGTACTTC. Translated, it gives CASSLDRNIQYF.

This clonotype was seen at least ten times. This chain joins TRBV29-1 and TRBJ1-1; D is uncertain. CDR3 length equals 13 residues. The germline V gene encodes CDR1 SQVTM and CDR2 ANQGSEA. The V end was cut by 2 bases, the J end by 1 base, with 8 bases between. This chain's CDR3 is CSVELRRNTEAFF. CDR3 nucleotides: TGCAGCGTTGAATTGCGGAGGAACACTGAAGCTTTCTTT.

A few counts support this clonotype. The V and J genes are TRBV5-1 and TRBJ1-2; 9 bases match TRBD1. Germline V gene data show CDR1 as SGHRS and CDR2 as YFSETQ. With V trimmed by 4 bases and J by 7 bases, 14 bases remained unmatched. The CDR3 is 16 amino acids. The CDR3 spells CASSPTGTGFVGGYTF. CDR3 bases: TGCGCCAGCAGCCCCACCGGGACAGGGTTTGTTGGTGGCTACACCTTC.

This clonotype was picked up a small number of times. The junction and the germline gene differ at one end; a read error may be behind it. The CDR3 is CASSLAHGSNGLTF. The CDR3 nucleotides read TGTGCCAGCAGCTTAGCTCACGGAAGCAACGGCCTGACTTTC. The chain links TRBV7-2 to TRBJ2-6; D uncertain. Germline CDR1 and CDR2: SGHTA and FQGNSA. This CDR3 comprises 14 residues. Variable domain in full (rest from reference TRBV7-2 and TRBJ2-6): GAGVSQSPSNKVTEKGKDVELRCDPISGHTALYWYRQSLGQGLEFLIYFQGNSAPDKSGLPSDRFSAERTGGSVSTLTIQRTQQEDSAVYLCASSLAHGSNGLTFGAGSRLTVL.

This clonotype was counted many times. V is TRBV20-1 and J is TRBJ2-1; 9 bases align to TRBD2. Per the germline V gene, CDR1 is DFQATT and CDR2 is SNEGSKA (reference sequence). The trim removed 5 bases at V and 8 bases at J, leaving 13 bases unmatched. The CDR3 is 15 amino acids. Here the CDR3 reads CSAPILAGTLDEQFF. CDR3 bases: TGCAGTGCTCCGATTCTAGCGGGAACGTTGGATGAGCAGTTCTTC.

This clonotype has at least ten counts. The gene calls are TRBV29-1 and TRBJ2-1; D is unclear. Germline V gene lookup returns CDR1 SQVTM and CDR2 ANQGSEA. V lost 4 bases and J lost 5, with 6 bases in between. The CDR3 consists of 11 residues. CDR3 DNA: TGCAGCGTTGTGCCGGACAATGAGCAGTTCTTC. This gives the protein CSVVPDNEQFF.